This T cell receptor beta chain was observed in a study of cytomegalovirus exposure and HLA in healthy donors. Study outcomes and limitations: Information on immune exposure was restricted to one variable (CMV serostatus). Indistinguishable V segments such as TRBV6-2 and TRBV6-3 were excluded. While the bulk of TCR sequences proved rare, some public TCRs turned up in many donors. Cytomegalovirus association was assigned to some 160 TCR beta chains.

The PCR made use of 60 Vbeta and 13 Jbeta primers. Measured with immunoSEQ multiplex PCR; TCRdb has only the in-frame clones, and not every one. In the table there are roughly 100,000 clones, 60% to 75% of which are singletons. Note on this clone: Its antigen is not known.

The V and J ends lost 2 bases and 4 bases, in that order; junction bases with no gene match: 5. CDR1 is SGHNT, CDR2 YYREEE, per germline (reference sequence). The CDR3 is 15 residues long. The source material was PBMCs. This chain connects TRBV5-4 to TRBJ1-4, with 7 bases matching TRBD1. This receptor was obtained from a man between 60 and 75 years old in good health and CMV-seronegative. CDR3 DNA: TGTGCCAGCAGCTTAGGGGGCGGGATTAATGAAAAACTGTTTTTT. This encodes CASSLGGGINEKLFF.